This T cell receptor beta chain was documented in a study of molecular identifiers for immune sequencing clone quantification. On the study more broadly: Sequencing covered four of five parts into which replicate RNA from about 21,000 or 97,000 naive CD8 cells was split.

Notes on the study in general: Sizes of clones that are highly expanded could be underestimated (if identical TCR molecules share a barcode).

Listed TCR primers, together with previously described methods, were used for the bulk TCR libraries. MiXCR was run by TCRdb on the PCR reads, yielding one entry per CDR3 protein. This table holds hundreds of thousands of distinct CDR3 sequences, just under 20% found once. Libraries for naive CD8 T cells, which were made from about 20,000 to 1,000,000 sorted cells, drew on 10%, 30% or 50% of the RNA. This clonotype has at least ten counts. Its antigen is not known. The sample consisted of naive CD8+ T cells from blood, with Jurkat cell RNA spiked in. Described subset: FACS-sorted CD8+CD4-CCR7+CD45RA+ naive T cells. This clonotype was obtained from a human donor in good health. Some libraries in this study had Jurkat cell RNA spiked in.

The chain's CDR3 is CASSQDWSLAGGWDTQYF. CDR3 in DNA: TGTGCCAGCAGCCAAGATTGGTCCCTAGCGGGAGGCTGGGATACGCAGTATTTT. This chain joins TRBV14 and TRBJ2-3, with TRBD2 identical over 11 bases. The trim removed 0 bases at V and 6 bases at J, leaving 11 bases unmatched. CDR3 length equals 18 residues. Germline CDR1 reads SGHDN; CDR2 reads FVKESK.